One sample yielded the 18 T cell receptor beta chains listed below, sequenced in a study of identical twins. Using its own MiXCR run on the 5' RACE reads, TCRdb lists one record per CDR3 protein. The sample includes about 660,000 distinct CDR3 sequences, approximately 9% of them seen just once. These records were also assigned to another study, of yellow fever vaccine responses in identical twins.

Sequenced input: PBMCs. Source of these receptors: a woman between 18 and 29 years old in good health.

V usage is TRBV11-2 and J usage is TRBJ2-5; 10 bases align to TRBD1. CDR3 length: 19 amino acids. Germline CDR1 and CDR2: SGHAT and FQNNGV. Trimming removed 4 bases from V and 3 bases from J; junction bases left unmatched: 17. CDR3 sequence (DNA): TGTGCCAGCAGCTCACCTGGACAGGGGGTTTTGGTATTGGAAGAGACCCAGTACTTC. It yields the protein CASSSPGQGVLVLEETQYF.

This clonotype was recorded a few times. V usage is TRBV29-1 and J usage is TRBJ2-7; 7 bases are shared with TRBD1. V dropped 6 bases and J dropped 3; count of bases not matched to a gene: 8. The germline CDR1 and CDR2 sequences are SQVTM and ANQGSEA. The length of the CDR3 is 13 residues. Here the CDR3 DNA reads TGCAGCGTCGAGACAGGGATAGGCTACGAGCAGTACTTC. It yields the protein CSVETGIGYEQYF.

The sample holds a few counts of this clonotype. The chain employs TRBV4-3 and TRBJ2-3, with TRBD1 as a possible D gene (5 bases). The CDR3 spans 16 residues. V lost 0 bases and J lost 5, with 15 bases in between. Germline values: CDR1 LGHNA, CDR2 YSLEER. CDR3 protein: CASSQDRGREQDTQYF. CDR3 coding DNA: TGCGCCAGCAGCCAAGATCGTGGCAGGGAACAAGATACGCAGTATTTT.

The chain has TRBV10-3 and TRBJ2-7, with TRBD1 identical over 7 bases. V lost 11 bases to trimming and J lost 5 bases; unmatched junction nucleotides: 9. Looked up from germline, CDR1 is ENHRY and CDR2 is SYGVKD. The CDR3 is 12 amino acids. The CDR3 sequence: CAAAEGADEQYF. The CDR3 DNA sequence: TGTGCCGCCGCCGAGGGGGCGGACGAGCAGTACTTC.

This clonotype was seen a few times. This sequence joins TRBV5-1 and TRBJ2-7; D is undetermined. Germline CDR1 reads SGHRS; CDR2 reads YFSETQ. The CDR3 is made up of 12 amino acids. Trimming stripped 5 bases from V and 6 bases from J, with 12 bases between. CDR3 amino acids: CASSGSPLEQYF. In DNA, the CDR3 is TGCGCCAGCAGTGGAAGTCCGCTCGAGCAGTACTTC.

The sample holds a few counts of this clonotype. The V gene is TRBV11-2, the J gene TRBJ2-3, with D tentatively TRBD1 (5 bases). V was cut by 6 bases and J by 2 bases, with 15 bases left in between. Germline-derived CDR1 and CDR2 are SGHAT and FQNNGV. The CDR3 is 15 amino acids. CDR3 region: CASRPEWGYTDTQYF. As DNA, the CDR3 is TGTGCCAGCAGACCCGAGTGGGGCTACACAGATACGCAGTATTTT.

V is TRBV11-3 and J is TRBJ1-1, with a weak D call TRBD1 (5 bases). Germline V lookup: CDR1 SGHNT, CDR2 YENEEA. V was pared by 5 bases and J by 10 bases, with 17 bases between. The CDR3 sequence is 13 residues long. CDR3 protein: CASSPGFGAPAFF. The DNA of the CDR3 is TGTGCCAGCAGCCCCGGTTTTGGGGCGCCAGCTTTCTTT.

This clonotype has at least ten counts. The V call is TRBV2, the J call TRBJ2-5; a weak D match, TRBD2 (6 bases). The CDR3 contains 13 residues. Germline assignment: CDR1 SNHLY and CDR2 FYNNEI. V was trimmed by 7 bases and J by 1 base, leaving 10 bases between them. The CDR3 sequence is CASNRDSQETQYF. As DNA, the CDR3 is TGTGCCAGCAATCGGGACTCCCAAGAGACCCAGTACTTC.

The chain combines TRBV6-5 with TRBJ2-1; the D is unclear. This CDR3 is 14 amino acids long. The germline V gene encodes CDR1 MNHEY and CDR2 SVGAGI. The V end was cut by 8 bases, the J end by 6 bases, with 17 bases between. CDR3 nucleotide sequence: TGTGCCAGCCGTAACGTCGAAAGGACCAATGAGCAGTTCTTC. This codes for CASRNVERTNEQFF.

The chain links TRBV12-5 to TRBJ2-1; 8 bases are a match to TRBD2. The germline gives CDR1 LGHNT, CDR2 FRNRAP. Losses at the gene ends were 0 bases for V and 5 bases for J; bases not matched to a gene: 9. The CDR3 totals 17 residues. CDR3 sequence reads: CASGLVPGTSGDNEQFF. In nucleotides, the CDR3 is TGTGCTAGTGGTTTGGTACCCGGAACTAGCGGAGACAATGAGCAGTTCTTC.

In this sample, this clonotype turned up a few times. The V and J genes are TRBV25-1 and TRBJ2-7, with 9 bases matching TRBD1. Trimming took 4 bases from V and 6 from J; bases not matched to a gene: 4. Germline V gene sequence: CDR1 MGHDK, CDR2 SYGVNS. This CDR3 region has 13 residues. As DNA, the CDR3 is TGTGCCAGCAGTGCGGGGGACAGGGCCGAGCAGTACTTC. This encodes CASSAGDRAEQYF.

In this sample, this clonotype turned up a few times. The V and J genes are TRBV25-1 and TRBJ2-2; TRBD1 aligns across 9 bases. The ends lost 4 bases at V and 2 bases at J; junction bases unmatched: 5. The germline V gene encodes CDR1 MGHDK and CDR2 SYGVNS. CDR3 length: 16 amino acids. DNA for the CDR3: TGTGCCAGCAGTGGGGGGACAGGGCGAAACACCGGGGAGCTGTTTTTT. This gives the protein CASSGGTGRNTGELFF.

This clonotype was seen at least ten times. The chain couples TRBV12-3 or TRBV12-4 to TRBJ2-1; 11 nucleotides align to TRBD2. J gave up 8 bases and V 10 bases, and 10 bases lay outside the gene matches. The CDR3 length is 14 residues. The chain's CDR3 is CAIRLAGLGDEQFF. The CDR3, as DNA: TGTGCCATCCGACTAGCGGGACTAGGCGATGAGCAGTTCTTC.

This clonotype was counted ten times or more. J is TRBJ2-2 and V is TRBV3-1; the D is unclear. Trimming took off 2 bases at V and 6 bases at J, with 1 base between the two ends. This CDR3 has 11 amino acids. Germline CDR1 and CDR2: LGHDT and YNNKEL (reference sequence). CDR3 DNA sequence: TGTGCCAGCAGCCAATCCGGGGAGCTGTTTTTT. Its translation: CASSQSGELFF.

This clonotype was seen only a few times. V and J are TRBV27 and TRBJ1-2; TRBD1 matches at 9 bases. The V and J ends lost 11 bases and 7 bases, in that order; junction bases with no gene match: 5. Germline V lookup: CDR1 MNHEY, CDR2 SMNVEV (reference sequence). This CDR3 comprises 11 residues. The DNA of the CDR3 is TGTGCCCCGGGACAGGGAGGTGGCTACACCTTC. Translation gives CAPGQGGGYTF.

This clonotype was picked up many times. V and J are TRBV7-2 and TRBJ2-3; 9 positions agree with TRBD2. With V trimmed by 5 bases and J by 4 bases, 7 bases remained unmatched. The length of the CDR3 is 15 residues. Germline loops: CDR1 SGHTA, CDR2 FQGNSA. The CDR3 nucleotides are TGTGCCAGCAGCCAAGGGACTAGCTTCTCAGATACGCAGTATTTT. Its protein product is CASSQGTSFSDTQYF.

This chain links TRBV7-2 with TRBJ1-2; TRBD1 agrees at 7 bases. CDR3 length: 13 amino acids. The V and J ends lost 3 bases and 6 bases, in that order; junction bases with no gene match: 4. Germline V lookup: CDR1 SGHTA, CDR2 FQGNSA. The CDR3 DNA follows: TGTGCCAGCAGCTTGGGACAGAGGGATGGCTACACCTTC. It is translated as CASSLGQRDGYTF.

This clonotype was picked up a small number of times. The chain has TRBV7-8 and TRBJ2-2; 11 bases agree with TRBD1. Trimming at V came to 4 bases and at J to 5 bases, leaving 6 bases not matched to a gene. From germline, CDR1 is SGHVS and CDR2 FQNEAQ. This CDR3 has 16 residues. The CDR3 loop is CASSWTGTGGTGELFF. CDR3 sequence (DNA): TGTGCCAGCAGCTGGACCGGGACAGGGGGTACCGGGGAGCTGTTTTTT. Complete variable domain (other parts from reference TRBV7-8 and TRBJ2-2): GAGVSQSPRYKVAKRGQDVALRCDPISGHVSLFWYQQALGQGPEFLTYFQNEAQLDKSGLPSDRFFAERPEGSVSTLKIQRTQQEDSAVYLCASSWTGTGGTGELFFGEGSRLTVL.